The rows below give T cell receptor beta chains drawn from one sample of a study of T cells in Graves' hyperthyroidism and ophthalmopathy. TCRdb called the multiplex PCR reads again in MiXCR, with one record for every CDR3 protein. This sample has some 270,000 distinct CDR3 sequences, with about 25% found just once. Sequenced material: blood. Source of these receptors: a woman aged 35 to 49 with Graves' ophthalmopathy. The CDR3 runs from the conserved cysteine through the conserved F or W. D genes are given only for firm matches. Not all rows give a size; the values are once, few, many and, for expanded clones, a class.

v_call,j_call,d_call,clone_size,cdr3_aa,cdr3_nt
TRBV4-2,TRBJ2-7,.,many,CASSQDLLGGRAYEQYF,TGTGCCAGCAGCCAAGATTTGTTGGGTGGCCGGGCCTACGAGCAGTACTTC
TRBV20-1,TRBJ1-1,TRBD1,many,CSAGTGLGGEAFF,TGCAGTGCTGGGACAGGGCTTGGCGGTGAAGCTTTCTTT
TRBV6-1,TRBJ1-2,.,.,CASGGDGPTNYGYTF,TGTGCCAGCGGGGGGGACGGACCAACTAACTATGGCTACACCTTC
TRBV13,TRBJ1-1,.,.,CASSQKGGGVTEAFF,TGTGCCAGCAGTCAAAAAGGCGGCGGGGTCACTGAAGCTTTCTTT
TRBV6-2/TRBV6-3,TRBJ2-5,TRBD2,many,CASSGRTSGRQETQYF,TGTGCCAGCAGTGGTAGGACTAGCGGGAGACAAGAGACCCAGTACTTC
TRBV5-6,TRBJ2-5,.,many,CASSLMGMQQETQYF,TGTGCCAGCAGCTTGATGGGTATGCAGCAAGAGACCCAGTACTTC
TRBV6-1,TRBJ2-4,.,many,CASSKRGGKNIQYF,TGTGCCAGCAGCAAGCGAGGGGGCAAAAACATTCAGTACTTC
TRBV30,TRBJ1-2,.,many,CAWREMVGGYTF,TGTGCCTGGAGAGAGATGGTCGGAGGCTACACCTTC
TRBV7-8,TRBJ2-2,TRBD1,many,CASSLASGTVVTGELFF,TGTGCCAGCAGCTTAGCGTCGGGGACAGTGGTCACCGGGGAGCTGTTTTTT
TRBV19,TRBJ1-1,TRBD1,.,CASRGQGAITEAFF,TGTGCCAGTAGAGGACAGGGGGCGATCACTGAAGCTTTCTTT
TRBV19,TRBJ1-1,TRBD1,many,CATKMAGGSTEAFF,TGTGCCACTAAGATGGCAGGGGGTTCCACTGAAGCTTTCTTT
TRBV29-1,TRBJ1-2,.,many,CSVPTGYYGYTF,TGCAGCGTTCCAACCGGGTACTATGGCTACACCTTC
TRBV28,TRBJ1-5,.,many,CASSLAASGQPQHF,TGTGCCAGCAGTTTAGCGGCCTCTGGACAGCCCCAGCATTTT
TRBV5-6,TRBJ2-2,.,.,CASSAGYTGELFF,TGTGCCAGCAGCGCCGGATACACCGGGGAGCTGTTTTTT
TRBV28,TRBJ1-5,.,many,CASSLRGVNQPQHF,TGTGCCAGCAGCCTCAGGGGCGTCAATCAGCCCCAGCATTTT
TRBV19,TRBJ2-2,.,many,CASSIEGTGELFF,TGTGCCAGTAGTATTGAAGGGACCGGGGAGCTGTTTTTT
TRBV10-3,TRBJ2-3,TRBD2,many,CAISELARGDTDTQYF,TGTGCCATCAGTGAGTTGGCACGGGGGGACACAGATACGCAGTATTTT
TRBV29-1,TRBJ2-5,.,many,CSVEEDLMGETQYF,TGCAGCGTTGAGGAGGACTTAATGGGAGAGACCCAGTACTTC
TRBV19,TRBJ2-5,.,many,CASRSVSETQYF,TGTGCCAGCCGATCTGTCTCAGAGACCCAGTACTTC
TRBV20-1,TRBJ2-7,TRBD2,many,CSASGLAGDISYEQYF,TGCAGTGCTAGCGGACTAGCGGGAGATATTTCCTACGAGCAGTACTTC
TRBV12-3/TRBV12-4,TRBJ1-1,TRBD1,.,CASRLGQGARNTEAFF,TGTGCCAGCAGGTTAGGACAGGGGGCGAGGAACACTGAAGCTTTCTTT
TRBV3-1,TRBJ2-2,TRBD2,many,CASSPGGSGRDGELFF,TGTGCCAGCAGCCCCGGTGGTAGCGGGAGAGACGGGGAGCTGTTTTTT